Below are 30 T cell receptor beta chains sequenced from a single sample in a study of T cell repertoires in cytomegalovirus infection. Each CDR3 protein gets one entry after TCRdb re-called the reads with MiXCR. The sample lists tens of thousands of distinct CDR3 sequences; more than 20% were seen once. Their antigen targets remain unknown. Sequenced input: PBMCs, sequenced either directly or after in vitro stimulation (not recorded which). The source of these receptors is a human donor in good health (CMV status not recorded). Some clones in this sample may be carry-over from other donors' samples.

This clonotype was observed many times. J is TRBJ2-1 and V is TRBV4-1; TRBD2 matches 16 bases. Germline V lookup: CDR1 MGHRA, CDR2 YSYEKL. The CDR3 is 22 amino acids. V gave up 1 base and J gave up 3 bases; unmatched junction bases: 15. The DNA for the CDR3 is TGCGCCAGCAGCCAAGCCCACGCACCGGGACTAGCGGGAGGGCTCGTCTACAATGAGCAGTTCTTC. Amino acid sequence: CASSQAHAPGLAGGLVYNEQFF.

The sample holds a few counts of this clonotype. The rearrangement links TRBV5-6 to TRBJ2-5; D gene uncertain. V dropped 0 bases and J dropped 3 bases, with 6 bases sitting between them. CDR1 is SGHDT, CDR2 YYEEEE, per germline. The CDR3 has 13 residues. Here the CDR3 reads CASSLATEETQYF. In nucleotides, the CDR3 is TGTGCCAGCAGCTTGGCCACAGAAGAGACCCAGTACTTC.

The V call is TRBV6-7, the J call TRBJ2-1, with TRBD2 matching over 9 bases. TRBV6-7 is an ORF; its function is uncertain. The CDR3 contains 13 residues. V was clipped by 9 bases and J by 7 bases; unmatched bases: 7. CDR3 bases: TGTGCCAGAACCATAGCGGGAGAGAATGAGCAGTTCTTC. Translated: CARTIAGENEQFF.

This clonotype was counted at least ten times. The CDR3 nucleotides are TGCGCCAGCAGCCAAGTAGGGGACTATAGCAATCAGCCCCAGCATTTT. Protein product: CASSQVGDYSNQPQHF. The chain couples TRBV4-1 to TRBJ1-5; tentatively, D is TRBD1 (5 bases). Looked up from germline, CDR1 is MGHRA and CDR2 is YSYEKL. V was shortened by 1 base and J by 0 bases, with 10 bases between the two germline ends. This CDR3 comprises 16 residues.

This clonotype was counted a few times. As DNA, the CDR3 is TGTGCCAGCAGCTTAGGGCCCTTCTCCTACGAGCAGTACTTC. It yields the protein CASSLGPFSYEQYF. The V gene is TRBV11-2, the J gene TRBJ2-7; D call uncertain. Germline V lookup: CDR1 SGHAT, CDR2 FQNNGV. This CDR3 contains 14 residues. V lost 1 base, J lost 0 bases, and 7 bases lay in between.

The rearrangement links TRBV15 to TRBJ1-1, with TRBD1 matching over 7 bases. The junction had 4 bases not matched to a gene; V was cut back by 9 bases and J by 3 bases. In germline, CDR1 is LNHNV, CDR2 YYDKDF (reference sequence). The CDR3 spans 12 residues. In DNA form, the CDR3 reads TGTGCCACACAGGGGATTCACACTGAAGCTTTCTTT. This translates into CATQGIHTEAFF.

V gene TRBV23-1 combines with J gene TRBJ1-1; 7 bases are a match to TRBD1. TRBV23-1 is marked as an open reading frame, function uncertain. V shed 2 bases and J 1 base; nucleotides not matched to a gene: 4. The CDR3 runs to 15 residues. In DNA form, the CDR3 reads TGCGCCAGCAGTCAACGGGACAGAACGAACACTGAAGCTTTCTTT. Translating gives CASSQRDRTNTEAFF.

This clonotype has a count of ten or more. V and J are TRBV6-6 and TRBJ2-3; TRBD1 might be the D (5 bases). The CDR3 runs 13 residues. Germline CDR1 MNHNY, CDR2 SVGAGI (reference sequence). V lost 4 bases, J lost 1 base, and 6 bases lay in between. The CDR3 here is CASSSTGTDTQYF. DNA of the CDR3: TGTGCCAGCAGTTCGACAGGCACAGATACGCAGTATTTT.

This clonotype has a handful of counts. The J gene is TRBJ1-1, the V gene TRBV5-1, with D unclear. Germline V gene data show CDR1 as SGHRS and CDR2 as YFSETQ. The CDR3 is 16 amino acids. V was trimmed by 3 bases and J by 0 bases, leaving 15 bases between them. The CDR3 nucleotides read TGCGCCAGCAGCTCCGGGTCCCTAGGCCTGAACACTGAAGCTTTCTTT. Its translation: CASSSGSLGLNTEAFF.

V and J are TRBV27 and TRBJ2-7; D not resolved. CDR1 is MNHEY, CDR2 SMNVEV, per germline (reference sequence). The CDR3 is made up of 11 amino acids. Trimming took off 2 bases at V and 4 bases at J, with 3 bases between the two ends. The CDR3 DNA follows: TGTGCCAGCAGTTTAGGGTACGAGCAGTACTTC. Amino acids: CASSLGYEQYF.

This sequence joins TRBV7-8 and TRBJ2-7, with no clear D. CDR1 and CDR2 (germline): SGHVS, FQNEAQ. V was clipped by 0 bases and J by 4 bases, with 10 bases between them. CDR3 size: 14 residues. CDR3 in DNA: TGTGCCAGCAGCTTAGCGGGTGGGAATTACGAGCAGTACGTC. This translates into CASSLAGGNYEQYV.

This rearrangement joins TRBV11-2 to TRBJ1-2; 8 nucleotides line up with TRBD1. CDR3 length: 13 residues. Germline trimming cut 0 bases from V and 7 bases from J; bases unmatched to any gene: 1. Germline-derived CDR1 and CDR2 are SGHAT and FQNNGV. The CDR3, as DNA: TGTGCCAGCAGCTTAGACCAGGGGGCTGGCTACACCTTC. It translates to CASSLDQGAGYTF. Drawing the rest from reference TRBV11-2 and TRBJ1-2, the complete variable domain is EAGVAQSPRYKIIEKRQSVAFWCNPISGHATLYWYQQILGQGPKLLIQFQNNGVVDDSQLPKDRFSAERLKGVDSTLKIQPAKLEDSAVYLCASSLDQGAGYTFGSGTRLTVV.

This clonotype was observed a few times. This chain joins TRBV5-5 and TRBJ1-1; D is undetermined. The CDR3 runs to 12 residues. The germline V gene encodes CDR1 SGHKS and CDR2 YYEKEE (reference sequence). V was shortened by 1 base and J by 6 bases, with 7 bases between the two germline ends. In nucleotides, the CDR3 is TGTGCCAGCAGCTTGAGGTTGCCTGAAGCTTTCTTT. It translates to CASSLRLPEAFF.

This clonotype appeared many times. The CDR3 nucleotides are TGTGCCAGCAGCTTAGGACAGGGGGGTGGCTATGGCTACACCTTC. Encoded protein: CASSLGQGGGYGYTF. The gene calls are TRBV7-2 and TRBJ1-2; 9 positions agree with TRBD1. Trimming cost V 1 base and J 4 bases; bases outside gene matches: 4. Germline V CDR1 and CDR2: SGHTA, FQGNSA. The CDR3 sequence is 15 residues long.

This clonotype was counted only a few times. The chain has TRBV7-9 and TRBJ2-1; D is unresolved. The CDR3 length is 14 residues. Trimming left V 1 base short and J 4 bases short, with 8 bases between. The V gene's germline CDR1 is SEHNR and CDR2 FQNEAQ (reference sequence). The CDR3 DNA sequence: TGTGCCAGCAGCTTAGTAGGCGCGTACAATGAGCAGTTCTTC. Residues: CASSLVGAYNEQFF.

V is TRBV20-1 and J is TRBJ2-3; TRBD2 matches at 7 bases. The CDR3 is made up of 17 amino acids. Trimming removed 5 bases from V and 5 bases from J; junction bases left unmatched: 19. From germline, CDR1 is DFQATT and CDR2 SNEGSKA (reference sequence). CDR3 loop: CSASLRVAGSAGDTQYF. CDR3 nucleotide sequence: TGCAGTGCTTCCCTGAGGGTAGCGGGTTCGGCGGGAGATACGCAGTATTTT.

The CDR3 DNA follows: TGCAGCGCCCGGGGAGGATCCAGCTCCTACAATGAGCAGTTCTTC. Translating gives CSARGGSSSYNEQFF. The chain employs TRBV29-1 and TRBJ2-1; the D gene is possibly TRBD2 (6 bases). CDR3 length equals 15 residues. Germline V CDR1 and CDR2: SQVTM, ANQGSEA. Trimming removed 7 bases at V and 0 bases at J, with 16 bases between.

This chain links TRBV4-3 with TRBJ1-3, with D perhaps TRBD1 (5 bases). The germline CDR1 and CDR2 sequences are LGHNA and YSLEER. The CDR3 length is 17 residues. V lost 0 bases and J lost 0, with 12 bases in between. The CDR3 DNA reads as TGCGCCAGCAGCCAAGAGTCACGGGACGGCTCTGGAAACACCATATATTTT. This gives the protein CASSQESRDGSGNTIYF.

This chain joins TRBV2 and TRBJ1-5; 9 bases align to TRBD1. The V segment lost 4 bases and the J segment 7 bases; nucleotides outside the gene matches: 5. From germline, CDR1 is SNHLY and CDR2 FYNNEI. The CDR3 has 14 residues. The CDR3 region is CASSGTGEKQPQHF. The CDR3, as DNA: TGTGCCAGCAGTGGGACAGGGGAAAAGCAGCCCCAGCATTTT. Full variable domain (outside the CDR3, taken from reference TRBV2 and TRBJ1-5): EPEVTQTPSHQVTQMGQEVILRCVPISNHLYFYWYRQILGQKVEFLVSFYNNEISEKSEIFDDQFSVERPDGSNFTLKIRSTKLEDSAMYFCASSGTGEKQPQHFGDGTRLSIL.

The gene calls are TRBV9 and TRBJ1-2; no firm D call. CDR1 is SGDLS and CDR2 is YYNGEE in the germline V gene. The CDR3 totals 13 residues. Trimming cost V 4 bases and J 4 bases, with 11 bases left between them. CDR3 nucleotide sequence: TGTGCCAGCAGCCTCAGTGAGTCCTATGGCTACACCTTC. It specifies CASSLSESYGYTF.

This clonotype was seen a few times. V and J are TRBV24-1 and TRBJ2-1; 7 nucleotides agree with TRBD1. This CDR3 region has 16 residues. V lost 4 bases to trimming and J lost 7 bases; unmatched junction nucleotides: 12. CDR1 is KGHDR and CDR2 is SFDVKD in the germline V gene. CDR3 sequence: CATSDYENRGSNEQFF. CDR3 nucleotide sequence: TGTGCCACCAGTGACTACGAGAACAGGGGTTCGAATGAGCAGTTCTTC.

The rearrangement uses TRBV18 and TRBJ2-7, with D perhaps matching TRBD1 (5 bases). The CDR3 loop spans 11 amino acids. Looked up from germline, CDR1 is KGHSH and CDR2 is LQKENI. Trimming took off 3 bases at V and 6 bases at J, with 6 bases between the two ends. For the CDR3, the DNA is TGTGCCAGCTCACCCAGGGTCGAGCAGTACGTC. This encodes CASSPRVEQYV.

This clonotype has only a few counts. The chain has TRBV12-3 or TRBV12-4 and TRBJ1-1, with D possibly matching TRBD1 (6 bases). This CDR3 is 14 amino acids long. V was pared by 8 bases and J by 5 bases, with 18 bases between. In DNA form, the CDR3 reads TGTGCCAGCGGAAAACAGGGTGGGGGGACTGAAGCTTTCTTT. It translates to CASGKQGGGTEAFF.

The chain combines TRBV7-2 with TRBJ2-3; 12 bases match TRBD2. The J segment lost 6 bases and the V segment lost 4 bases, leaving 8 bases of the junction unmatched. Germline CDR1 and CDR2: SGHTA and FQGNSA. The CDR3 contains 16 residues. The CDR3 DNA reads as TGTGCCAGCAGCTCCCTAGCGGGAGGGTCCAGGGATACGCAGTATTTT. This codes for CASSSLAGGSRDTQYF.

At least ten counts were recorded for this clonotype. The rearrangement uses TRBV11-2 and TRBJ2-3; no firm D call. The germline V gene has CDR1 SGHAT and CDR2 FQNNGV. V was clipped by 1 base and J by 0 bases, with 8 bases between them. The CDR3 covers 15 residues. The CDR3 protein is CASSLVRFSTDTQYF. CDR3 DNA: TGTGCCAGCAGCTTAGTACGCTTTAGCACAGATACGCAGTATTTT.

The sample holds a few counts of this clonotype. The genes are TRBV7-9 and TRBJ1-2; 8 nucleotides line up with TRBD1. CDR1 is SEHNR and CDR2 is FQNEAQ in the germline V gene (reference sequence). V was clipped by 5 bases and J by 6 bases; unmatched bases: 5. The CDR3 has 13 amino acids. CDR3 amino acids: CASSPTGDNGYTF. CDR3 sequence (DNA): TGTGCCAGCAGCCCGACAGGGGACAATGGCTACACCTTC.

This clonotype was counted a few times. The V gene is TRBV20-1, the J gene TRBJ1-6; D gene uncertain. Germline-derived CDR1 and CDR2 are DFQATT and SNEGSKA (reference sequence). The CDR3 totals 13 residues. Between the trimmed V and J ends, which lost 2 bases and 5 bases, there was a span of 7 bases. CDR3 residues: CSARQTDNSPLHF. The CDR3 DNA follows: TGCAGTGCTAGACAGACCGATAATTCACCCCTCCACTTT.

This clonotype appeared a few times. The chain recombines TRBV7-6 with TRBJ2-3; TRBD2 matches at 9 bases. Trimming took 5 bases from V and 0 from J; bases not matched to a gene: 6. The CDR3 is made up of 16 amino acids. Germline V gene data show CDR1 as SGHVS and CDR2 as FNYEAQ. The CDR3 here is CASSQISGSSTDTQYF. The DNA for the CDR3 is TGTGCCAGCAGCCAAATTAGCGGGAGTAGCACAGATACGCAGTATTTT.

The rearrangement joins TRBV12-3 or TRBV12-4 to TRBJ2-7; tentative D call: TRBD1 (5 bases). The ends were cut back, 2 bases at V and 6 bases at J, with 11 bases in the middle. The CDR3 consists of 13 residues. The CDR3 loop is CASSLWGSGEQYF. The DNA of the CDR3 is TGTGCCAGCAGTTTATGGGGCTCTGGCGAGCAGTACTTC.

This chain joins TRBV11-2 and TRBJ2-6, with 9 bases fitting TRBD1. Germline values: CDR1 SGHAT, CDR2 FQNNGV. V lost 1 base, J lost 15 bases, and 7 bases stayed unmatched. The CDR3 length is 14 residues. CDR3 protein: CASSLAWGQGGLTF. CDR3 sequence (DNA): TGTGCCAGCAGCTTAGCCTGGGGACAGGGCGGCCTGACTTTC.